The 32 T cell receptor beta chains in this list originate from one sample, sequenced in a study of cytomegalovirus exposure and HLA in healthy donors. Primers: 60 Vbeta forward and 13 Jbeta reverse. Measured with immunoSEQ multiplex PCR; TCRdb has only the in-frame clones, and not every one. The data hold 200,000 to 250,000 clones, with about 89% observed a single time. Sequencing was performed on PBMCs. All receptors derive from a woman aged 18-35 years in good health and CMV-seronegative.

CDR3 nucleotides: TGTGCCAGCAGTTCCCGTAGCGGGAGCTTTCCCAATGAGCAGTTCTTC. Translation: CASSSRSGSFPNEQFF. The rearrangement uses TRBV27 and TRBJ2-1; 9 bases line up with TRBD2. The CDR3 spans 16 residues. The V segment lost 4 bases and the J segment 6 bases; nucleotides outside the gene matches: 10. Germline V gene lookup returns CDR1 MNHEY and CDR2 SMNVEV (reference sequence).

The CDR3: CASKGGRGPNYGYTF. CDR3 sequence (DNA): TGTGCCAGCAAGGGGGGGCGCGGTCCTAACTATGGCTACACCTTC. The genes are TRBV6-1 and TRBJ1-2; a weak D match, TRBD1 (6 bases). Trimming cost V 7 bases and J 0 bases, with 15 bases left between them. The CDR3 has 15 amino acids. Germline V lookup: CDR1 MNHNS, CDR2 SASEGT.

This clone showed up just a few times. The V call is TRBV5-5, the J call TRBJ2-7; D possibly corresponds to TRBD1 (5 bases). Germline V gene sequence: CDR1 SGHKS, CDR2 YYEKEE (reference sequence). CDR3 length: 15 residues. Trimming cost V 0 bases and J 2 bases, with 12 bases left between them. Written as DNA, the CDR3 is TGTGCCAGCAGCTTGGCGAAGGGGCCCACCTACGAGCAGTACTTC. Encoded protein: CASSLAKGPTYEQYF.

CDR3 nucleotide sequence: TGTGCCAGCAGCGTAGTGGGTTGGACAGGGGGTGGCTACACCTTC. Translating gives CASSVVGWTGGGYTF. The rearrangement joins TRBV9 to TRBJ1-2; 10 bases are a match to TRBD1. V was pared by 0 bases and J by 7 bases, with 6 bases of the junction left unmatched. The CDR3 length is 15 residues. The germline gives CDR1 SGDLS, CDR2 YYNGEE.

The chain links TRBV7-2 to TRBJ2-1; 11 positions agree with TRBD1. Looked up from germline, CDR1 is SGHTA and CDR2 is FQGNSA. J was trimmed by 8 bases and V by 5 bases; bases with no gene match: 8. There are 15 residues in the CDR3. The CDR3 loop reads CASSPDRGRFYEQFF. The CDR3 nucleotides read TGTGCCAGCAGCCCGGACAGGGGGCGCTTCTATGAGCAGTTCTTC.

As for this clone: Germline and junction disagree at one end, which may indicate a read error. The CDR3 region has the DNA TGTGCCAGTATCACAGAACGCAATCGGCCCCAGCATTTT. Translated: CASITERNRPQHF. The genes are TRBV2 and TRBJ1-5, with no clear D. Germline V gene sequence: CDR1 SNHLY, CDR2 FYNNEI. The CDR3 is 13 residues long.

The CDR3 reads CASSSQRDLPGETQYF. CDR3 coding DNA: TGTGCCAGCAGCTCGCAGCGGGACTTACCCGGAGAGACCCAGTACTTC. The rearrangement uses TRBV5-4 and TRBJ2-5; 7 bases line up with TRBD2. The CDR3 is made up of 16 amino acids. In germline, CDR1 is SGHNT, CDR2 YYREEE (reference sequence). Trimming removed 3 bases from V and 4 bases from J; junction bases left unmatched: 12.

The V call is TRBV9, the J call TRBJ2-7; 10 positions match TRBD1. The trim removed 0 bases at V and 2 bases at J, leaving 11 bases unmatched. The V gene's germline CDR1 is SGDLS and CDR2 YYNGEE. The CDR3 totals 18 residues. The CDR3 sequence is CASSVATPSTGGAYEQYF. The CDR3, as DNA: TGTGCCAGCAGCGTAGCCACACCTTCGACAGGGGGCGCCTACGAGCAGTACTTC.

The chain carries TRBV4-1 and TRBJ1-1; the D is unclear. CDR3 length: 12 amino acids. Germline loops: CDR1 MGHRA, CDR2 YSYEKL. V lost 3 bases, J lost 1 base, and 3 bases lay in between. In DNA, the CDR3 is TGCGCCAGCAGCCACGGGAACACTGAAGCTTTCTTT. Translation gives CASSHGNTEAFF.

The J gene is TRBJ1-2, the V gene TRBV7-9; possibly TRBD1 for D (6 bases). This CDR3 region has 15 residues. Germline V gives CDR1 SEHNR, CDR2 FQNEAQ (reference sequence). Trimming took off 2 bases at V and 2 bases at J, with 12 bases between the two ends. CDR3 sequence: CASSLSGVGNYGYTF. The CDR3 nucleotides read TGTGCCAGCAGCTTATCAGGGGTCGGAAACTATGGCTACACCTTC.

The V call is TRBV7-2, the J call TRBJ2-3; 10 positions agree with TRBD2. The CDR3 loop spans 16 amino acids. After removal of 3 bases from V and 1 base from J, the junction contained 4 bases not matched to a gene. Germline assignment: CDR1 SGHTA and CDR2 FQGNSA. Written as DNA, the CDR3 is TGTGCCAGCAGCTTGATCGGGACTAGCGGCACAGATACGCAGTATTTT. As protein: CASSLIGTSGTDTQYF.

V and J are TRBV7-3 and TRBJ2-1; TRBD2 matches 11 bases. Trimming took 4 bases from V and 6 from J; bases not matched to a gene: 5. The CDR3 runs 15 residues. CDR1 and CDR2 from the germline V gene are SGHTA and FQGTGA. The CDR3 region is CASSSRTSGPNEQFF. CDR3 coding DNA: TGTGCCAGCAGCTCCCGGACTAGCGGGCCCAATGAGCAGTTCTTC.

The gene calls are TRBV5-5 and TRBJ2-1; 9 nucleotides agree with TRBD2. CDR3 length equals 16 residues. V dropped 4 bases and J dropped 4; count of bases not matched to a gene: 9. Germline V gives CDR1 SGHKS, CDR2 YYEKEE (reference sequence). The CDR3 is CASSPSAGGDYNEQFF. CDR3 DNA sequence: TGTGCCAGCAGCCCCTCAGCGGGAGGTGATTACAATGAGCAGTTCTTC.

The chain has TRBV27 and TRBJ2-1; no reliable D call. The CDR3 contains 15 residues. Trimming stripped 2 bases from V and 0 bases from J, with 8 bases between. Germline V CDR1 and CDR2: MNHEY, SMNVEV (reference sequence). The CDR3 region has the DNA TGTGCCAGCAGTTTAGCGGCCTTCTCCTACAATGAGCAGTTCTTC. Amino acids: CASSLAAFSYNEQFF.

The J gene is TRBJ2-7, the V gene TRBV29-1, with D possibly being TRBD1 (5 bases). V lost 7 bases and J 7 bases, leaving 8 bases between the germline ends. The CDR3 covers 9 residues. The germline V gene encodes CDR1 SQVTM and CDR2 ANQGSEA. The CDR3: CSDRQEQYF. The CDR3 DNA follows: TGCAGCGATAGACAGGAGCAGTACTTC.

This rearrangement joins TRBV9 to TRBJ1-3; D is uncertain. Trimming cost V 1 base and J 0 bases, with 11 bases left between them. CDR3 length: 16 residues. CDR1 is SGDLS and CDR2 is YYNGEE in the germline V gene. CDR3 amino acids: CASSVIEGFSGNTIYF. Here the CDR3 DNA reads TGTGCCAGCAGCGTAATTGAGGGCTTCTCTGGAAACACCATATATTTT.

Details on this clone: Additional DNA sequences in this sample encode the identical CDR3. The chain uses TRBV6-5 and TRBJ2-7; the D is unclear. Per the germline V gene, CDR1 is MNHEY and CDR2 is SVGAGI. Deletions cut 0 bases from V and 0 bases from J, with 6 bases between. The CDR3 extends over 14 amino acids. The CDR3 DNA is TGTGCCAGCAGTTACTCATCGGGCTCCTACGAGCAGTACTTC. Amino acids: CASSYSSGSYEQYF.

In DNA form, the CDR3 reads TGTGCCAGCAATCTCCTCACTGCACAGGGCGGGTCGGATACGCAGTATTTT. The encoded protein is CASNLLTAQGGSDTQYF. This rearrangement joins TRBV27 to TRBJ2-3, with D perhaps TRBD1 (6 bases). Trimming cost V 7 bases and J 6 bases, with 26 bases left between them. Germline V gene data show CDR1 as MNHEY and CDR2 as SMNVEV (reference sequence). The CDR3 has 17 residues.

The CDR3 sequence: CSVWGSYSGNTIYF. CDR3 bases: TGCAGCGTTTGGGGCAGTTACTCTGGAAACACCATATATTTT. This chain joins TRBV29-1 and TRBJ1-3, with D maybe TRBD1 (5 bases). The V end was cut by 5 bases, the J end by 0 bases, with 11 bases between. CDR3 length: 14 amino acids. Per germline, CDR1 SQVTM and CDR2 ANQGSEA.

This clone appeared once. The chain uses TRBV11-3 and TRBJ2-5, with 7 nucleotides matching TRBD2. The J call could be wrong; TRBJ2-7 is a better fit for the DNA end. Germline V gene data show CDR1 as SGHNT and CDR2 as YENEEA. The CDR3 has 14 residues. In DNA, the CDR3 is TGTGCCAGCAGCAGTACAGCGGGATATTCCGAGCAGTACTTC. Translation gives CASSSTAGYSEQYF.

The chain links TRBV29-1 to TRBJ1-1; 7 bases match TRBD1. CDR3 length: 13 residues. With 6 bases clipped from V and 1 base from J, the junction kept 5 bases outside the gene matches. Germline values: CDR1 SQVTM, CDR2 ANQGSEA. CDR3 region: CSVNRGRNTEAFF. CDR3 in DNA: TGCAGCGTGAACAGGGGCCGGAACACTGAAGCTTTCTTT.

CDR3 in amino acids: CACPIGVGYTF. The CDR3 nucleotides read TGTGCCTGCCCTATAGGGGTTGGCTACACCTTC. This chain connects TRBV30 to TRBJ1-2, with D possibly TRBD1 on 5 matching bases. Per germline, CDR1 GTSNPN and CDR2 SVGIG (reference sequence). This CDR3 spans 11 amino acids. The V end lost 6 bases, the J end lost 7 bases, and 12 bases lay between the germline ends. Full variable domain (missing parts from reference TRBV30 and TRBJ1-2): SQTIHQWPATLVQPVGSPLSLECTVEGTSNPNLYWYRQAAGRGLQLLFYSVGIGQISSEVPQNLSASRPQDRQFILSSKKLLLSDSGFYLCACPIGVGYTFGSGTRLTVV.

CDR3: CASSSDRGPRPLHF. The CDR3, as DNA: TGTGCCAGCAGCTCGGACAGGGGGCCGAGACCCCTCCACTTT. The rearrangement joins TRBV5-4 to TRBJ1-6; the match to TRBD1 covers 11 bases. Germline V gene sequence: CDR1 SGHNT, CDR2 YYREEE (reference sequence). After removal of 3 bases from V and 12 bases from J, the junction contained 5 bases not matched to a gene. This CDR3 is 14 amino acids long.

Comments on this clone: One end of the junction varies from germline; a read error may be responsible. V usage is TRBV27 and J usage is TRBJ2-7, with TRBD2 as a possible D gene (5 bases). This CDR3 contains 13 residues. Germline-derived CDR1 and CDR2 are MNHEY and SMNVEV (reference sequence). CDR3 in DNA: TGTGCCAGCAGTTCGGGGTGGGCCTACGGGCAGTACTTC. Its translation: CASSSGWAYGQYF.

V gene TRBV29-1 combines with J gene TRBJ2-7, with D tentatively TRBD2 (6 bases). CDR1 is SQVTM and CDR2 is ANQGSEA in the germline V gene. The CDR3 spans 13 residues. V was pared by 6 bases and J by 4 bases, with 16 bases between. The CDR3 nucleotides read TGCAGCGTCGATTTTGGGGGGAGGTACGAGCAGTACTTC. This encodes CSVDFGGRYEQYF.

CDR3 loop: CAWRQVVRYTF. In DNA form, the CDR3 reads TGTGCCTGGAGACAGGTAGTTAGGTACACCTTC. The chain joins TRBV30 to TRBJ1-2; D might be TRBD1 (5 bases). The V gene lost 3 bases and the J gene lost 11 bases, with 13 bases spanning the gap. CDR3 length: 11 residues. Germline V gene data show CDR1 as GTSNPN and CDR2 as SVGIG (reference sequence).

The CDR3 spells CASSAGKNEKLFF. CDR3 sequence (DNA): TGCGCCAGCTCCGCAGGGAAAAATGAAAAACTGTTTTTT. The chain uses TRBV5-1 and TRBJ1-4, with a tentative D call TRBD1 (5 bases). The CDR3 consists of 13 residues. V gave up 7 bases and J gave up 5 bases, with 12 bases separating them. Germline V gene data show CDR1 as SGHRS and CDR2 as YFSETQ.

This rearrangement joins TRBV6-5 to TRBJ1-2; D ambiguous. V was clipped by 4 bases and J by 6 bases, with 15 bases between them. CDR1 and CDR2 (germline): MNHEY, SVGAGI. The CDR3 loop spans 14 amino acids. Written as DNA, the CDR3 is TGTGCCAGCAGTTCCGTCCGGGGTAAGGATGGCTACACCTTC. Protein: CASSSVRGKDGYTF.

This clone was recorded a few times. This chain uses TRBV2 with TRBJ1-2, with D possibly TRBD1 on 5 matching bases. The CDR3 has 14 amino acids. Germline V lookup: CDR1 SNHLY, CDR2 FYNNEI. V dropped 1 base and J dropped 6 bases, with 12 bases sitting between them. CDR3 nucleotide sequence: TGTGCCAGCAGTGAAGAGGGCAGGGATGATGGCTACACCTTC. It encodes CASSEEGRDDGYTF.

The J gene is TRBJ2-7, the V gene TRBV6-1; 8 nucleotides match TRBD1. Germline CDR1 and CDR2: MNHNS and SASEGT. The CDR3 is made up of 15 amino acids. With 7 bases clipped from V and 1 base from J, the junction kept 9 bases outside the gene matches. The CDR3 DNA sequence: TGTGCCAGCACAAGAAGACAGGGGACTTCCTACGAGCAGTACTTC. Protein sequence: CASTRRQGTSYEQYF.

This chain joins TRBV4-2 and TRBJ2-7, with 8 bases aligning to TRBD2. CDR3 length: 17 residues. Trimming removed 5 bases from V and 2 bases from J; junction bases left unmatched: 14. Germline V CDR1 and CDR2: LGHNA, YNFKEQ. This chain's CDR3 is CASSARGGGLLTYEQYF. The CDR3 DNA is TGTGCCAGCAGCGCCCGGGGGGGCGGTTTACTCACCTACGAGCAGTACTTC.

The V call is TRBV2, the J call TRBJ2-7; D unclear. The CDR3 spans 13 residues. Trimming left V 7 bases short and J 1 base short, with 11 bases between. The V gene's germline CDR1 is SNHLY and CDR2 FYNNEI. The CDR3 DNA sequence: TGTGCCAGCAAGAGCGTGCAATCCTACGAGCAGTACTTC. Encoded protein: CASKSVQSYEQYF.